What follows are 29 T cell receptor beta chains derived from one specimen sequenced in a study of blood T cells in healthy people across ages. Through a sample-barcoded 5' primer and a J-beta primer mix, a second PCR was run for roughly 6 to 11 cycles. Each CDR3 protein gets one entry after TCRdb re-called the 5' RACE reads with MiXCR. The top ten clones hold roughly 13% of a sample with 650,000 to 1,000,000 distinct CDR3 sequences, around 36% of them seen once. The source material was blood. The source is a man aged 18 to 29 in good health.

This clonotype was counted between two and nine times. The J gene is TRBJ2-5, the V gene TRBV7-2, with a possible D match to TRBD2 (8 bases). Germline V gene data show CDR1 as SGHTA and CDR2 as FQGNSA. V lost 8 bases to trimming and J lost 4 bases, with 23 bases between them. This CDR3 has 16 residues. CDR3: CASSTPGGGLGETQYF. CDR3 bases: TGTGCCAGCTCTACTCCGGGAGGGGGCTTGGGAGAGACCCAGTACTTC.

The V gene is TRBV29-1, the J gene TRBJ2-3; 7 positions match TRBD1. V lost 8 bases to trimming and J lost 0 bases; unmatched junction nucleotides: 8. Germline V gives CDR1 SQVTM, CDR2 ANQGSEA. The CDR3 is made up of 14 amino acids. The CDR3 DNA reads as TGCAGCTCGAGTACAGGGGAGAGCACAGATACGCAGTATTTT. This codes for CSSSTGESTDTQYF.

This clonotype has only a few counts. This chain joins TRBV28 and TRBJ2-7; D gene ambiguous. The CDR3 totals 14 residues. V was trimmed by 2 bases and J by 2 bases, leaving 10 bases between them. Germline V gene data show CDR1 as MDHEN and CDR2 as SYDVKM. CDR3 in DNA: TGTGCCAGCAGTTTACATAGGGTCCCCTACGAGCAGTACTTC. Protein: CASSLHRVPYEQYF.

This sequence joins TRBV5-4 and TRBJ1-5; 7 bases fit TRBD1. The CDR3 extends over 15 amino acids. Germline values: CDR1 SGHNT, CDR2 YYREEE (reference sequence). V was clipped by 5 bases and J by 7 bases; unmatched bases: 12. The CDR3 loop reads CASRVDRSGSQPQHF. CDR3 bases: TGTGCCAGCAGAGTGGACAGGTCGGGTAGCCAGCCCCAGCATTTT.

This clonotype turned up a few times. J is TRBJ1-5 and V is TRBV20-1; D is unresolved. The V end lost 5 bases, the J end lost 0 bases, and 14 bases lay between the germline ends. The CDR3 has 15 amino acids. The germline V gene has CDR1 DFQATT and CDR2 SNEGSKA (reference sequence). In DNA form, the CDR3 reads TGCAGTGCTTTGGGCCTACGAGATAGCAATCAGCCCCAGCATTTT. Amino acid sequence: CSALGLRDSNQPQHF.

Only a few counts were recorded for this clonotype. CDR3 nucleotide sequence: TGTGCCAGCAGCCCTTCGGGAGGGCGGCACAATGAGCAGTTCTTC. This codes for CASSPSGGRHNEQFF. The J gene is TRBJ2-1, the V gene TRBV9; 8 bases are shared with TRBD2. CDR1 and CDR2 (germline): SGDLS, YYNGEE. The CDR3 is made up of 15 amino acids. The V segment lost 4 bases and the J segment 5 bases; nucleotides outside the gene matches: 8.

This chain joins TRBV5-4 and TRBJ2-5, with 9 bases identical to TRBD2. The CDR3 covers 15 residues. With V trimmed by 2 bases and J by 4 bases, 6 bases remained unmatched. The germline V gene has CDR1 SGHNT and CDR2 YYREEE (reference sequence). CDR3 nucleotides: TGTGCCAGCAGCTTCCTAGCGGGGCGTATAGAGACCCAGTACTTC. It is translated as CASSFLAGRIETQYF. Variable domain in full (rest from reference TRBV5-4 and TRBJ2-5): ETGVTQSPTHLIKTRGQQVTLRCSSQSGHNTVSWYQQALGQGPQFIFQYYREEENGRGNFPPRFSGLQFPNYSSELNVNALELDDSALYLCASSFLAGRIETQYFGPGTRLLVL.

This clonotype was seen a handful of times. The J gene is TRBJ2-3, the V gene TRBV6-2 or TRBV6-3; D perhaps matches TRBD2 (5 bases). The CDR3 runs to 16 residues. Germline assignment: CDR1 MNHEY and CDR2 SVGEGT. V lost 8 bases to trimming and J lost 4 bases, with 22 bases between them. The CDR3: CASFAPGSHPADTQYF. In nucleotides, the CDR3 is TGTGCCAGCTTTGCCCCGGGGTCTCACCCCGCAGATACGCAGTATTTT.

About this clonotype itself: A read error may produce the germline difference seen at one junction end. V gene TRBV7-7 combines with J gene TRBJ2-2; either TRBD1 or TRBD2 may fit D (5 bases each). This CDR3 has 16 residues. Germline values: CDR1 SSHAT, CDR2 FNYEAQ (reference sequence). For the CDR3, the DNA is TGTGCTAGCAGCTCCGGGACGCAAATCAACACCGGGGAGCTGTTTTTT. Its translation: CASSSGTQINTGELFF. The full variable domain, with the rest looked up from reference TRBV7-7 and TRBJ2-2, is GAGVSQSPRYKVTKRGQDVTLRCDPISSHATLYWYQQALGQGPEFLTYFNYEAQPDKSGLPSDRFSAERPEGSISTLTIQRTEQRDSAMYRCASSSGTQINTGELFFGEGSRLTVL.

In this sample, this clonotype turned up a few times. The chain combines TRBV10-3 with TRBJ2-5; D not certain. The germline V gene has CDR1 ENHRY and CDR2 SYGVKD. Trimming stripped 4 bases from V and 2 bases from J, with 11 bases between. The CDR3 runs 14 residues. CDR3 in DNA: TGTGCCATCAGTGGGGTCATGGGACAAGAGACCCAGTACTTC. It encodes CAISGVMGQETQYF.

The chain joins TRBV20-1 to TRBJ2-1; 12 positions agree with TRBD1. The CDR3 loop spans 16 amino acids. Trimming removed 2 bases from V and 8 bases from J; junction bases left unmatched: 10. Germline CDR1 DFQATT, CDR2 SNEGSKA (reference sequence). CDR3 amino acids: CSARPRDRGPSDEQFF. As DNA, the CDR3 is TGCAGTGCTAGACCCCGGGACAGGGGGCCGTCGGATGAGCAGTTCTTC.

The chain combines TRBV20-1 with TRBJ2-7; the match to TRBD2 covers 7 bases. Looked up from germline, CDR1 is DFQATT and CDR2 is SNEGSKA (reference sequence). The CDR3 spans 22 residues. J was trimmed by 7 bases and V by 0 bases; bases with no gene match: 33. CDR3 sequence reads: CSARDGGGRRASGWSSYNEQYF. Here the CDR3 DNA reads TGCAGTGCTAGAGATGGCGGGGGTCGCAGGGCTAGCGGATGGAGCTCCTACAATGAGCAGTACTTC.

This clonotype was recorded many times. The chain couples TRBV6-6 to TRBJ2-7; D may be TRBD1 or TRBD2 (5 bases each). The V end was cut by 2 bases, the J end by 4 bases, with 15 bases between. The CDR3 is 15 residues long. CDR1 and CDR2 from the germline V gene are MNHNY and SVGAGI (reference sequence). This CDR3 reads CASSYGSGRGYEQYF. CDR3 in DNA: TGTGCCAGCAGTTACGGTTCGGGACGGGGATACGAGCAGTACTTC.

For this clonotype: An end of the junction differs from the germline gene, which may be a read error. The V and J genes are TRBV27 and TRBJ2-7, with 9 bases lining up with TRBD2. From germline, CDR1 is MNHEY and CDR2 SMNVEV (reference sequence). This CDR3 has 16 residues. The CDR3 region is CANSPEAGGLSYEQYF. CDR3 nucleotide sequence: TGTGCCAACAGTCCGGAAGCGGGGGGCCTGTCCTACGAGCAGTACTTC.

This clonotype was observed a few times. CDR3 DNA: TGCGCCAGCAGCCAAGATAGGAGGGGGCTGGGGACTGAAGCTTTCTTT. Its translation is CASSQDRRGLGTEAFF. The chain couples TRBV4-3 to TRBJ1-1, with 7 bases fitting TRBD1. The CDR3 runs 16 residues. The germline V gene encodes CDR1 LGHNA and CDR2 YSLEER. V shed 0 bases and J 5 bases; nucleotides not matched to a gene: 9.

The chain joins TRBV12-3 or TRBV12-4 to TRBJ2-6; D not certain. This CDR3 region has 17 residues. The V end was cut by 3 bases, the J end by 0 bases, with 12 bases between. The CDR3 protein is CASSLGKLGSGANVLTF. The CDR3 coding sequence is TGTGCCAGCAGTTTGGGTAAATTGGGCTCTGGGGCCAACGTCCTGACTTTC.

This clonotype was observed a single time. Just one base apart from a much larger clone, this may be a read error. The chain couples TRBV12-3 or TRBV12-4 to TRBJ1-2, with D possibly being TRBD1 (5 bases). V lost 6 bases and J 7 bases, leaving 18 bases between the germline ends. The CDR3 runs to 14 residues. CDR3 protein: CASSAGAGIGGYTF. The CDR3 nucleotides are TGTGCCAGCAGCGCCGGGGCAGGGATCGGTGGCTACACCTTC.

CDR3 bases: TGTGCCAGCAGCTTGACCTACAGGGAGGGCTCCTACAATGAGCAGTTCTTC. Translation: CASSLTYREGSYNEQFF. The V call is TRBV7-8, the J call TRBJ2-1, with a possible D match to TRBD2 (7 bases). V was clipped by 3 bases and J by 0 bases, with 15 bases between them. Germline V gene lookup returns CDR1 SGHVS and CDR2 FQNEAQ. This CDR3 contains 17 residues.

The genes are TRBV29-1 and TRBJ1-1, with 9 positions matching TRBD1. This CDR3 region has 15 residues. Germline lookup yields CDR1 SQVTM and CDR2 ANQGSEA. V lost 7 bases, J lost 1 base, and 10 bases stayed unmatched. CDR3: CSAQADRGQNTEAFF. The CDR3 DNA follows: TGCAGCGCCCAAGCGGACAGGGGCCAGAACACTGAAGCTTTCTTT.

Comments on this clonotype: A much larger clone differs by one base, so this may be a read error. Here the CDR3 reads CASSQTHHDEQYF. CDR3 bases: TGTGCCAGCAGCCAGACCCATCATGACGAGCAGTACTTC. The chain has TRBV14 and TRBJ2-5, with D unclear. The better agreement between TRBJ2-7 and the DNA end casts doubt on the J call. The germline V gene has CDR1 SGHDN and CDR2 FVKESK. This CDR3 has 13 residues.

The chain uses TRBV4-3 and TRBJ1-2; TRBD1 matches 7 bases. The ends lost 1 base at V and 5 bases at J; junction bases unmatched: 10. This CDR3 contains 16 residues. Germline values: CDR1 LGHNA, CDR2 YSLEER. Here the CDR3 reads CASSQGLAGRGYGYTF. The CDR3 DNA reads TGCGCCAGCAGCCAAGGATTGGCCGGCAGGGGGTATGGCTACACCTTC.

The rearrangement uses TRBV7-2 and TRBJ2-1; maybe TRBD1 (6 bases). The germline V gene has CDR1 SGHTA and CDR2 FQGNSA. The V end was cut by 1 base, the J end by 10 bases, with 17 bases between. CDR3 length: 15 amino acids. The CDR3 reads CASSLDTGRWGEQFF. CDR3 coding DNA: TGTGCCAGCAGCTTAGATACAGGGAGATGGGGCGAGCAGTTCTTC.

A remark on this clonotype: One junction end does not reproduce the germline sequence, and a read error may be involved. The V call is TRBV4-1, the J call TRBJ2-1; 7 bases agree with TRBD2. This CDR3 spans 16 amino acids. Germline V CDR1 and CDR2: MGHRA, YSYEKL. Here the CDR3 DNA reads TGCACCAGCAGCCAAGGGAGCGGGGAGTCCTACAATGAGCAGTTCTTC. It translates to CTSSQGSGESYNEQFF.

The V gene is TRBV20-1, the J gene TRBJ2-5; 8 nucleotides match TRBD1. The J call could be wrong; TRBJ2-7 is a better fit for the DNA end. The CDR3 length is 10 residues. CDR1 DFQATT and CDR2 SNEGSKA come from the germline V gene (reference sequence). The CDR3 reads CSAGQGEQYF. The CDR3 DNA is TGCAGTGCCGGACAGGGCGAGCAGTACTTC.

Only a few counts were recorded for this clonotype. The chain links TRBV11-2 to TRBJ2-5, with D unclear. The V gene lost 1 base and the J gene lost 4 bases, with 10 bases spanning the gap. From germline, CDR1 is SGHAT and CDR2 FQNNGV. CDR3 length: 14 amino acids. Written as DNA, the CDR3 is TGTGCCAGCAGCTTAGCACTGGGCCCAGAGACCCAGTACTTC. This translates into CASSLALGPETQYF.

The table lists this clonotype with a few counts. The chain joins TRBV7-2 to TRBJ2-5; the match to TRBD1 covers 8 bases. With 0 bases clipped from V and 11 bases from J, the junction kept 8 bases outside the gene matches. CDR1 and CDR2 from the germline V gene are SGHTA and FQGNSA. CDR3 size: 14 residues. The CDR3 is CASSLATGESEQYF. The DNA for the CDR3 is TGTGCCAGCAGCTTAGCGACAGGGGAGAGTGAGCAGTACTTC.

For this clonotype: A much larger clone lies one base from this, so it may be a read error. V usage is TRBV12-3 or TRBV12-4 and J usage is TRBJ2-3, with D maybe TRBD2 (5 bases). CDR3 size: 13 residues. V was trimmed by 7 bases and J by 5 bases, leaving 13 bases between them. CDR3 loop: CASKGSAGDTQYF. CDR3 DNA sequence: TGTGCCAGCAAAGGCTCCGCGGGAGATACGCAGTATTTT.

This sequence joins TRBV6-2 or TRBV6-3 and TRBJ2-7; 8 positions agree with TRBD1. This CDR3 contains 13 residues. The V gene's germline CDR1 is MNHEY and CDR2 SVGEGT. Germline trimming cut 5 bases from V and 5 bases from J; bases unmatched to any gene: 5. CDR3 amino acids: CASSGTGYNEQYF. CDR3 DNA sequence: TGTGCCAGCAGTGGGACAGGCTACAACGAGCAGTACTTC.

This clonotype was observed at least ten times. The chain employs TRBV6-6 and TRBJ1-2; no firm D call. CDR1 is MNHNY and CDR2 is SVGAGI in the germline V gene (reference sequence). This CDR3 region has 13 residues. The V end lost 5 bases, the J end lost 1 base, and 8 bases lay between the germline ends. The CDR3 region is CASSGGSNYGYTF. The CDR3 DNA follows: TGTGCCAGCAGTGGTGGGAGTAACTATGGCTACACCTTC.